Presented here are 21 T cell receptor beta chains from one specimen sequenced in a study of cytomegalovirus exposure and HLA in healthy donors (dated 2017 in TCRdb). The library was built by means of the immunoSEQ multiplex PCR assay. For the multiplex PCR, a mixture combining 60 forward primers for TCR Vbeta segments and 13 reverse primers for TCR Jbeta segments was used. The table was pulled from immuneACCESS by TCRdb, which kept in-frame rearrangements only. Such tables lose some clones; where checked, under half of the loss comes from unresolved V genes, and the rest has no known cause. This sample comprises under 150,000 clones, about three quarters of them detected only once. The top ten hold approximately 2.6% of the sample. The sequencing sample was made of PBMCs. The receptors stem from a human donor in good health.

V is TRBV5-4 and J is TRBJ1-2; 7 nucleotides match TRBD1. J was trimmed by 2 bases and V by 4 bases; bases with no gene match: 8. The length of the CDR3 is 15 residues. CDR1 and CDR2 from the germline V gene are SGHNT and YYREEE (reference sequence). The CDR3 DNA is TGTGCCAGCAGCCAATCCGACAGGGCCAACTATGGCTACACCTTC. Translated, it gives CASSQSDRANYGYTF.

This rearrangement joins TRBV9 to TRBJ1-4; maybe TRBD1 (5 bases). Germline V CDR1 and CDR2: SGDLS, YYNGEE. Trimming stripped 0 bases from V and 2 bases from J, with 11 bases between. The CDR3 contains 16 residues. As DNA, the CDR3 is TGTGCCAGCAGCGTAGGGGGGGTTGGCACTAATGAAAAACTGTTTTTT. As protein: CASSVGGVGTNEKLFF. Combining the CDR3 with reference TRBV9 and TRBJ1-4 gives the whole variable domain DSGVTQTPKHLITATGQRVTLRCSPRSGDLSVYWYQQSLDQGLQFLIQYYNGEERAKGNILERFSAQQFPDLHSELNLSSLELGDSALYFCASSVGGVGTNEKLFFGSGTQLSVL.

V is TRBV5-1 and J is TRBJ1-1; the D gene is possibly TRBD1 (6 bases). Trimming left V 2 bases short and J 4 bases short, with 12 bases between. Per germline, CDR1 SGHRS and CDR2 YFSETQ. This CDR3 has 14 residues. CDR3 protein: CASSLTRGATEAFF. CDR3 in DNA: TGCGCCAGCAGCTTAACCAGGGGAGCCACTGAAGCTTTCTTT. The full variable domain, rest sourced from reference TRBV5-1 and TRBJ1-1, is KAGVTQTPRYLIKTRGQQVTLSCSPISGHRSVSWYQQTPGQGLQFLFEYFSETQRNKGNFPGRFSGRQFSNSRSEMNVSTLELGDSALYLCASSLTRGATEAFFGQGTRLTVV.

The chain employs TRBV6-5 and TRBJ1-5; D is possibly TRBD1 (5 bases). The CDR3 is made up of 13 amino acids. Trimming removed 5 bases at V and 4 bases at J, with 9 bases between. CDR1 is MNHEY and CDR2 is SVGAGI in the germline V gene. The CDR3, as DNA: TGTGCCAGCAGTAGGGGAGGTAATCAGCCCCAGCATTTT. This sequence encodes CASSRGGNQPQHF.

This chain joins TRBV10-3 and TRBJ1-1; a weak D match, TRBD1 (5 bases). Per the germline V gene, CDR1 is ENHRY and CDR2 is SYGVKD. The V end lost 0 bases, the J end lost 3 bases, and 17 bases lay between the germline ends. The CDR3 extends over 17 amino acids. The DNA of the CDR3 is TGTGCCATCAGTGAGTCGGGGTATGGGAAAGGGGACACTGAAGCTTTCTTT. Its translation: CAISESGYGKGDTEAFF.

This clone was seen once. The chain links TRBV5-6 to TRBJ1-2; 7 bases line up with TRBD1. From germline, CDR1 is SGHDT and CDR2 YYEEEE. CDR3 size: 13 residues. V trimming: 5 bases; J trimming: 6 bases; junction bases outside the gene matches: 7. The CDR3 DNA sequence: TGTGCCAGCAGGTTTACAGGGGAACATGGCTACACCTTC. Protein product: CASRFTGEHGYTF.

The chain has TRBV7-6 and TRBJ2-7; 13 nucleotides agree with TRBD2. After removal of 1 base from V and 3 bases from J, the junction contained 6 bases not matched to a gene. This CDR3 comprises 17 residues. The germline CDR1 and CDR2 sequences are SGHVS and FNYEAQ. CDR3 in DNA: TGTGCCAGCAGCTTAGGGACTAGCGGGAGTGGTGGCTACGAGCAGTACTTC. It yields the protein CASSLGTSGSGGYEQYF.

The chain combines TRBV2 with TRBJ1-2; 9 positions agree with TRBD1. The CDR3 runs to 14 residues. After removal of 9 bases from V and 8 bases from J, the junction contained 13 bases not matched to a gene. Looked up from germline, CDR1 is SNHLY and CDR2 is FYNNEI. CDR3 residues: CARQAGQGGYGYTF. CDR3 in DNA: TGTGCCAGACAGGCGGGACAGGGAGGGTACGGCTACACCTTC. Variable domain in full (rest from reference TRBV2 and TRBJ1-2): EPEVTQTPSHQVTQMGQEVILRCVPISNHLYFYWYRQILGQKVEFLVSFYNNEISEKSEIFDDQFSVERPDGSNFTLKIRSTKLEDSAMYFCARQAGQGGYGYTFGSGTRLTVV.

This clone was observed a handful of times. The V gene is TRBV5-4, the J gene TRBJ2-3, with 8 bases that match TRBD2. With 3 bases clipped from V and 1 base from J, the junction kept 4 bases outside the gene matches. The CDR3 runs 15 residues. Germline V gives CDR1 SGHNT, CDR2 YYREEE (reference sequence). CDR3 bases: TGTGCCAGCAGCTCAGCGGGGGCCGGCACAGATACGCAGTATTTT. Translation gives CASSSAGAGTDTQYF.

The J gene is TRBJ2-5, the V gene TRBV7-3; 9 bases fit TRBD2. The V and J ends lost 3 bases and 3 bases, in that order; junction bases with no gene match: 5. The CDR3 covers 15 residues. Looked up from germline, CDR1 is SGHTA and CDR2 is FQGTGA. Here the CDR3 DNA reads TGTGCCAGCAGCTTGACTAGCGGCACAAAAGAGACCCAGTACTTC. Protein sequence: CASSLTSGTKETQYF.

J is TRBJ1-2 and V is TRBV19; TRBD1 is a possible D gene (5 bases). Germline V gene lookup returns CDR1 LNHDA and CDR2 SQIVND (reference sequence). CDR3 size: 16 residues. V lost 3 bases and J lost 2, with 16 bases in between. The CDR3 spells CASSIAGRIKNYGYTF. The CDR3, as DNA: TGTGCCAGTAGTATTGCAGGGCGGATTAAGAACTATGGCTACACCTTC.

J is TRBJ2-7 and V is TRBV29-1, with TRBD1 matching over 10 bases. CDR1 SQVTM and CDR2 ANQGSEA come from the germline V gene. The CDR3 contains 16 residues. Trimming took 0 bases from V and 0 from J; bases not matched to a gene: 5. Written as DNA, the CDR3 is TGCAGCGTTGAAGATTGGGGACAGGGGTTCTCCTACGAGCAGTACTTC. It encodes CSVEDWGQGFSYEQYF.

The gene calls are TRBV15 and TRBJ2-5, with a tentative D call TRBD1 (6 bases). The germline V gene encodes CDR1 LNHNV and CDR2 YYDKDF (reference sequence). Trimming pared 8 bases from V and 2 bases from J, leaving 15 bases between. This CDR3 is built from 14 residues. CDR3 protein: CATATDRTQETQYF. In DNA, the CDR3 is TGTGCCACCGCAACTGACAGGACTCAAGAGACCCAGTACTTC. The whole variable domain, remainder taken from reference TRBV15 and TRBJ2-5, is DAMVIQNPRYQVTQFGKPVTLSCSQTLNHNVMYWYQQKSSQAPKLLFHYYDKDFNNEADTPDNFQSRRPNTSFCFLDIRSPGLGDTAMYLCATATDRTQETQYFGPGTRLLVL.

V and J are TRBV6-5 and TRBJ2-5; 11 bases fit TRBD2. The CDR3 sequence is 16 residues long. With 2 bases clipped from V and 1 base from J, the junction kept 3 bases outside the gene matches. Germline lookup yields CDR1 MNHEY and CDR2 SVGAGI. Here the CDR3 DNA reads TGTGCCAGCAGTTACCACCTAGCGGGAGGCCAAGAGACCCAGTACTTC. It codes for CASSYHLAGGQETQYF.

This clone was counted a single time. The V call is TRBV6-1, the J call TRBJ2-1; TRBD2 aligns across 9 bases. This CDR3 spans 17 amino acids. V shed 3 bases, J shed 3 bases, and the junction held 9 bases outside the gene matches. The germline V gene has CDR1 MNHNS and CDR2 SASEGT. The chain's CDR3 is CASSEKVGTSLYNEQFF. Written as DNA, the CDR3 is TGTGCCAGCAGTGAGAAGGTCGGGACTAGCCTCTACAATGAGCAGTTCTTC.

This chain connects TRBV2 to TRBJ1-4; D gene ambiguous. V lost 4 bases and J lost 6, with 12 bases in between. Per germline, CDR1 SNHLY and CDR2 FYNNEI. This CDR3 contains 14 residues. The DNA of the CDR3 is TGTGCCAGCAGTGGACGGAGCCCTTATGAAAAACTGTTTTTT. Translating it yields CASSGRSPYEKLFF.

V is TRBV18 and J is TRBJ2-7; 12 positions agree with TRBD2. Unmatched junction bases numbered 10, after V lost 2 bases and J lost 5 bases. The CDR3 is 17 residues long. Germline lookup yields CDR1 KGHSH and CDR2 LQKENI. For the CDR3, the DNA is TGTGCCAGCTCACCAATCCCCCTAGCGGGAGGGCTTGACGAGCAGTACTTC. It codes for CASSPIPLAGGLDEQYF.

V gene TRBV30 combines with J gene TRBJ1-5; D is perhaps TRBD1 (6 bases). Germline CDR1 and CDR2: GTSNPN and SVGIG (reference sequence). CDR3 length: 16 residues. Trimming took 2 bases from V and 9 from J, leaving 23 bases between them. CDR3 in amino acids: CAWSPLRGLSLGPQHF. The CDR3 DNA reads as TGTGCCTGGAGTCCGCTCAGGGGCCTCTCATTAGGGCCCCAGCATTTT.

The chain combines TRBV19 with TRBJ2-3; possible D gene TRBD2, 6 bases. The CDR3 loop spans 14 amino acids. In germline, CDR1 is LNHDA, CDR2 SQIVND (reference sequence). V gave up 3 bases and J gave up 5 bases, with 12 bases separating them. In DNA, the CDR3 is TGTGCCAGTAGTATCTCAGACGGGGGAGATACGCAGTATTTT. It codes for CASSISDGGDTQYF.

The chain is built from TRBV19 and TRBJ2-3; D uncertain. The CDR3 runs 11 residues. V lost 5 bases, J lost 8 bases, and 8 bases lay in between. CDR1 and CDR2 (germline): LNHDA, SQIVND (reference sequence). Here the CDR3 DNA reads TGTGCCAGTAGTCAAACTATTACGCAGTATTTT. It specifies CASSQTITQYF.

The chain joins TRBV18 to TRBJ1-3; maybe TRBD1 (5 bases). Germline values: CDR1 KGHSH, CDR2 LQKENI. The CDR3 runs 18 residues. Between the trimmed V and J ends, which lost 1 base and 2 bases, there was a span of 18 bases. CDR3 nucleotide sequence: TGTGCCAGCTCACCACTCTCAGGGAAAATCGGTCCTGGAAACACCATATATTTT. As protein: CASSPLSGKIGPGNTIYF.